This T cell receptor beta chain was recorded in a study of immune characterization of retroperitoneal liposarcoma. CDR1 and CDR2 (germline): MGHDK, SYGVNS. This CDR3 is 15 amino acids long. From the PCR reads, TCRdb called clonotypes with MiXCR, one entry per CDR3 protein. The table shows roughly 2,000 distinct CDR3 sequences, with 40% to 45% occurring only once. The J gene is TRBJ2-1, the V gene TRBV25-1; TRBD1 agrees at 9 bases. The assigned J gene may be wrong: the sequence end matches TRBJ2-7 better. The sample taken for sequencing was tumor tissue. The clonotype comes from a male donor with retroperitoneal liposarcoma. CDR3 region: CASSDPGQGAHEQYF. CDR3 bases: TGTGCCAGCAGTGATCCGGGACAGGGTGCCCACGAGCAGTACTTC.